This T cell receptor beta chain was identified during a study of OX40 agonist ivuxolimab in advanced cancers. Overall study context: Three patients showed partial responses: one hepatocellular carcinoma and two cutaneous melanoma cases.

There are 19 residues in the CDR3. The germline V gene has CDR1 SGHRS and CDR2 YFSETQ. Trimming left V 6 bases short and J 4 bases short, with 30 bases between. Turning to this clone: No antigen is known for it.

Study-wide findings and caveats: Among T cells, CD8+ cells averaged more expanded clones than CD4+ cells. With doses of 0.1-3.0 mg/kg, partial responders showed among the lowest clonal expansion. The authors also found low normalized T-cell clonal expansion in some nonresponders.

The assay was immunoSEQ multiplex PCR, and TCRdb's table has in-frame clones only and misses some. The sample holds about 60,000 clones, around 90% seen once. The TCR sequence derives from an adult with an advanced solid tumor such as melanoma, head and neck, liver or kidney cancer. The specimen was CD4+ or CD8+ T cells sorted from blood, collected in a trial of the OX40 agonist ivuxolimab. The rearrangement uses TRBV5-1 and TRBJ2-3, with D perhaps TRBD1 or TRBD2 (6 bases each). CDR3 sequence (DNA): TGCGCCAGCAACCCCGGGACAACACCGCGTAGGGGGGTGGCAGATACGCAGTATTTT. This encodes CASNPGTTPRRGVADTQYF.